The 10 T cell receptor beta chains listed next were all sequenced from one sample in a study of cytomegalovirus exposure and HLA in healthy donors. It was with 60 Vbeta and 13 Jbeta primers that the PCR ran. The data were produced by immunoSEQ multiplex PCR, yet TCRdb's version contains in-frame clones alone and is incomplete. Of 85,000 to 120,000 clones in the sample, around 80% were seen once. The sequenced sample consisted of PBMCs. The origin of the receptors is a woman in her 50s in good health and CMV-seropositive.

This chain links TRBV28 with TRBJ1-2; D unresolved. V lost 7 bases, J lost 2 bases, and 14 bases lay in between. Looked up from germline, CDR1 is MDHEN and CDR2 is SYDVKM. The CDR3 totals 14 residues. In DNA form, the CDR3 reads TGTGCCAGCACCGCCCCGGCGGAAAACTATGGCTACACCTTC. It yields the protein CASTAPAENYGYTF.

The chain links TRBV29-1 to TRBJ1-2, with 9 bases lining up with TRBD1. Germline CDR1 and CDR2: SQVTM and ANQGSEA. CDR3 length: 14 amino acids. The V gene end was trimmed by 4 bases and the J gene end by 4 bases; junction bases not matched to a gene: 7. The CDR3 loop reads CSVGWTGEAYGYTF. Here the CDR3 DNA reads TGCAGCGTTGGGTGGACAGGGGAGGCCTATGGCTACACCTTC.

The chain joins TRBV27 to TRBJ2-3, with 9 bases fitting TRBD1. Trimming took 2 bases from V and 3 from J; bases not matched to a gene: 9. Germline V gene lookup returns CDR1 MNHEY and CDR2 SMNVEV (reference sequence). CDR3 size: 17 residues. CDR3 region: CASSLPSLTGGTDTQYF. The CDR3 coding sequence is TGTGCCAGCAGTTTACCCTCCTTGACAGGGGGTACAGATACGCAGTATTTT.

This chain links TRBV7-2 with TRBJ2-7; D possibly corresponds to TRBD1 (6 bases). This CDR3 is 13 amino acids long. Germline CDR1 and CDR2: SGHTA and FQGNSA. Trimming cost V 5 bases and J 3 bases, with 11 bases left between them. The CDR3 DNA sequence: TGTGCCAGCAGCACACAGGGTGGCTACGAGCAGTACTTC. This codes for CASSTQGGYEQYF.

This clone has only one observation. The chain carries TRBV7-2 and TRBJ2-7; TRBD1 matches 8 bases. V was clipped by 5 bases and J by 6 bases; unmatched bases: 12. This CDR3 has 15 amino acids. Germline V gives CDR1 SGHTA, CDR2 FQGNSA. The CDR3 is CASSPEWQGAIEQYF. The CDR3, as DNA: TGTGCCAGCAGCCCGGAGTGGCAGGGGGCTATCGAGCAGTACTTC.

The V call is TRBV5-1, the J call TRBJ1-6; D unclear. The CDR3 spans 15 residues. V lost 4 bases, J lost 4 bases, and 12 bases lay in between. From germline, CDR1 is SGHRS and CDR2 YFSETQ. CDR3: CASSPSEGYNSPLHF. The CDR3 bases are TGCGCCAGCAGCCCGAGCGAGGGTTATAATTCACCCCTCCACTTT.

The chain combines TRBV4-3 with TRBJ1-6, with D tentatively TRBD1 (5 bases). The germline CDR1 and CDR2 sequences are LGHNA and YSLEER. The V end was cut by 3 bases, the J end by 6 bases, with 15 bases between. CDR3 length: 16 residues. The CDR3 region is CASSQEPGLSNSPLHF. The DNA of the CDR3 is TGCGCCAGCAGCCAGGAACCGGGACTGAGTAATTCACCCCTCCACTTT.

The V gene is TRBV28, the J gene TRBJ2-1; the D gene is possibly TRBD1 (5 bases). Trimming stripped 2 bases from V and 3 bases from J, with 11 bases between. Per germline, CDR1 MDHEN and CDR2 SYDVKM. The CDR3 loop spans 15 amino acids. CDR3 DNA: TGTGCCAGCAGTTTACAAGGGGTCAACTACAATGAGCAGTTCTTC. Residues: CASSLQGVNYNEQFF. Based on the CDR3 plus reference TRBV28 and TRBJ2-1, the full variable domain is DVKVTQSSRYLVKRTGEKVFLECVQDMDHENMFWYRQDPGLGLRLIYFSYDVKMKEKGDIPEGYSVSREKKERFSLILESASTNQTSMYLCASSLQGVNYNEQFFGPGTRLTVL.

This chain's CDR3 is CASSVLLPSGPNTEAFF. DNA for the CDR3: TGTGCCAGCAGTGTTCTGCTTCCAAGCGGCCCAAACACTGAAGCTTTCTTT. The chain combines TRBV2 with TRBJ1-1; D gene uncertain. Germline CDR1 SNHLY, CDR2 FYNNEI. The CDR3 has 17 residues. Between the trimmed V and J ends, which lost 4 bases and 2 bases, there was a span of 20 bases.

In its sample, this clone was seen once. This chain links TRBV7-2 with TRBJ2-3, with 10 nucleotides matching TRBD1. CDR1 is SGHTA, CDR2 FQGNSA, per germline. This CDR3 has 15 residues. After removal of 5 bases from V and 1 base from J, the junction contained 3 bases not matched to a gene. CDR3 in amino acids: CASSLGQGGTDTQYF. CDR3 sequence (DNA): TGTGCCAGCAGCCTCGGACAGGGGGGCACAGATACGCAGTATTTT.